Listed here are 29 T cell receptor beta chains from one sample, sequenced in a study of cytomegalovirus exposure and HLA in healthy donors. Both 60 Vbeta primers and 13 Jbeta primers went into the PCR. Method: immunoSEQ multiplex PCR; TCRdb's copy keeps in-frame clones and lacks some. In the table there are around 130,000 clones, roughly four fifths of which are singletons. The sequencing input was PBMCs. Every receptor here comes from a woman between 40 and 50 years old in good health and CMV-seropositive.

This clone has just a few counts. The chain has TRBV2 and TRBJ1-1, with 8 bases matching TRBD1. J lost 4 bases, V lost 3 bases, and 7 bases had no gene match. The CDR3 consists of 15 residues. Germline V gives CDR1 SNHLY, CDR2 FYNNEI. CDR3 coding DNA: TGTGCCAGCAGTGACCTCAGGGGGCGGGGCACTGAAGCTTTCTTT. It translates to CASSDLRGRGTEAFF.

The chain combines TRBV21-1 with TRBJ2-1; the D call in the table, TRBD2, was not verified against the DNA. TRBV21-1 is deemed a pseudogene. The CDR3 spans 16 residues. The CDR3 DNA follows: TGTGCCAGCAGCAAAGTGAAGCGGGAGGGCCGGTATGAGCAGTTCTTC. Translated: CASSKVKREGRYEQFF.

The chain joins TRBV6-5 to TRBJ1-1; TRBD1 aligns across 8 bases. The length of the CDR3 is 15 residues. The V gene's germline CDR1 is MNHEY and CDR2 SVGAGI. With 2 bases clipped from V and 2 bases from J, the junction kept 4 bases outside the gene matches. In DNA, the CDR3 is TGTGCCAGCAGTTACGGGACAGGTCCAAACACTGAAGCTTTCTTT. Amino acid sequence: CASSYGTGPNTEAFF.

This clone was counted between two and nine times. This rearrangement joins TRBV7-2 to TRBJ2-3; 7 bases fit TRBD1. Germline CDR1 is SGHTA and CDR2 is FQGNSA. After removal of 2 bases from V and 2 bases from J, the junction contained 4 bases not matched to a gene. The CDR3 covers 15 residues. CDR3 sequence reads: CASSLLGQFTDTQYF. The DNA of the CDR3 is TGTGCCAGCAGCTTATTGGGACAGTTCACAGATACGCAGTATTTT.

This sequence joins TRBV4-1 and TRBJ2-1; 8 bases line up with TRBD2. Germline CDR1 reads MGHRA; CDR2 reads YSYEKL. J lost 7 bases, V lost 2 bases, and 10 bases had no gene match. This CDR3 is 16 amino acids long. This CDR3 reads CASSQRGGPAQNEQFF. As DNA, the CDR3 is TGCGCCAGCAGCCAACGGGGGGGGCCCGCACAAAATGAGCAGTTCTTC.

A few counts support this clone. The chain combines TRBV4-1 with TRBJ2-1, with D hard to call. V was cut by 1 base and J by 5 bases, with 12 bases left in between. Germline CDR1 MGHRA, CDR2 YSYEKL. The CDR3 sequence is 15 residues long. The CDR3 reads CASSQGAYSNNEQFF. CDR3 sequence (DNA): TGCGCCAGCAGCCAAGGGGCCTACAGCAACAATGAGCAGTTCTTC.

A single count supports this clone. The V gene is TRBV11-2, the J gene TRBJ2-7, with no clear D. The germline gives CDR1 SGHAT, CDR2 FQNNGV. The CDR3 has 13 residues. The V end was cut by 3 bases, the J end by 2 bases, with 8 bases between. The CDR3 spells CASSFSGAYEQYF. The CDR3 nucleotides are TGTGCCAGCAGCTTTTCCGGAGCCTACGAGCAGTACTTC.

The V and J genes are TRBV27 and TRBJ2-7; 7 bases are shared with TRBD1. Germline-derived CDR1 and CDR2 are MNHEY and SMNVEV (reference sequence). The CDR3 consists of 14 residues. J lost 3 bases, V lost 5 bases, and 7 bases had no gene match. CDR3 nucleotides: TGTGCCAGCAGTGACAGGGAGAAGGGCTACGAGCAGTACTTC. As protein: CASSDREKGYEQYF.

J is TRBJ2-5 and V is TRBV7-6; D gene uncertain. Gene TRBJ2-7 matches the end of the DNA better, so the J call may be wrong. Germline-derived CDR1 and CDR2 are SGHVS and FNYEAQ. CDR3 length: 13 residues. The CDR3 bases are TGTGCCAGCAGCTTAGCTCGTGATTACGAGCAGTACTTC. Residues: CASSLARDYEQYF.

The chain joins TRBV7-9 to TRBJ2-7, with D perhaps TRBD1 (5 bases). CDR1 SEHNR and CDR2 FQNEAQ come from the germline V gene (reference sequence). The CDR3 sequence is 16 residues long. V shed 3 bases and J shed 0 bases, with 15 bases lying between them. CDR3 residues: CASSFWGRASSYEQYF. CDR3 in DNA: TGTGCCAGCAGCTTTTGGGGCAGGGCCAGCTCCTACGAGCAGTACTTC.

The V gene is TRBV2, the J gene TRBJ2-1, with 9 positions matching TRBD2. The V gene's germline CDR1 is SNHLY and CDR2 FYNNEI. V lost 0 bases and J lost 8; bases outside the gene matches: 2. The CDR3 extends over 14 amino acids. Written as DNA, the CDR3 is TGTGCCAGCAGTGAAGCCGCGGGGGGGGATGAGCAGTTCTTC. Translation: CASSEAAGGDEQFF. The whole variable domain, filled in from reference TRBV2 and TRBJ2-1, reads EPEVTQTPSHQVTQMGQEVILRCVPISNHLYFYWYRQILGQKVEFLVSFYNNEISEKSEIFDDQFSVERPDGSNFTLKIRSTKLEDSAMYFCASSEAAGGDEQFFGPGTRLTVL.

The chain is built from TRBV19 and TRBJ1-1; 8 bases align to TRBD1. The germline CDR1 and CDR2 sequences are LNHDA and SQIVND (reference sequence). V shed 3 bases, J shed 5 bases, and the junction held 5 bases outside the gene matches. This CDR3 contains 14 residues. CDR3 residues: CASSILDRATEAFF. As DNA, the CDR3 is TGTGCCAGTAGTATCCTGGACAGGGCTACTGAAGCTTTCTTT.

This chain joins TRBV9 and TRBJ2-3; weak D call: TRBD2 (5 bases). CDR3 size: 14 residues. CDR1 SGDLS and CDR2 YYNGEE come from the germline V gene. V lost 0 bases and J 0 bases, leaving 5 bases between the germline ends. CDR3 in amino acids: CASSVAGSTDTQYF. Here the CDR3 DNA reads TGTGCCAGCAGCGTAGCGGGAAGCACAGATACGCAGTATTTT.

This clone has only one observation. V is TRBV28 and J is TRBJ2-3; a possible D gene is TRBD2 (6 bases). Trimming took 6 bases from V and 0 from J, leaving 13 bases between them. The CDR3 runs to 15 residues. The germline gives CDR1 MDHEN, CDR2 SYDVKM. In DNA, the CDR3 is TGTGCCAGCAGCCCTCCCAGCGGGAGCACAGATACGCAGTATTTT. This sequence encodes CASSPPSGSTDTQYF. Full variable domain (missing parts from reference TRBV28 and TRBJ2-3): DVKVTQSSRYLVKRTGEKVFLECVQDMDHENMFWYRQDPGLGLRLIYFSYDVKMKEKGDIPEGYSVSREKKERFSLILESASTNQTSMYLCASSPPSGSTDTQYFGPGTRLTVL.

The chain combines TRBV6-5 with TRBJ1-6; possible D gene TRBD1, 6 bases. The CDR3 extends over 16 amino acids. Germline assignment: CDR1 MNHEY and CDR2 SVGAGI. V was clipped by 0 bases and J by 6 bases, with 12 bases between them. CDR3 nucleotides: TGTGCCAGCAGTTACTCAGGCGGCAGGGGTAATTCACCCCTCCACTTT. It is translated as CASSYSGGRGNSPLHF.

The chain combines TRBV15 with TRBJ2-3; 13 bases are a match to TRBD2. The J segment lost 1 base and the V segment lost 1 base, leaving 5 bases of the junction unmatched. This CDR3 is 18 amino acids long. Per the germline V gene, CDR1 is LNHNV and CDR2 is YYDKDF (reference sequence). The CDR3 sequence: CATSRALLAGGGTDTQYF. CDR3 DNA sequence: TGTGCCACCAGCAGAGCCCTACTAGCGGGGGGGGGCACAGATACGCAGTATTTT.

This chain links TRBV4-2 with TRBJ2-7, with 12 bases that match TRBD2. Trimming took 0 bases from V and 12 from J; bases not matched to a gene: 9. Germline CDR1 reads LGHNA; CDR2 reads YNFKEQ. The CDR3 is 15 amino acids. As DNA, the CDR3 is TGTGCCAGCAGCCAAGAACTCCTAGCGGGGGGGCTTAGGTACTTC. It specifies CASSQELLAGGLRYF.

The chain links TRBV4-1 to TRBJ1-1, with no clear D. This CDR3 has 15 residues. The germline CDR1 and CDR2 sequences are MGHRA and YSYEKL. The V and J ends lost 0 bases and 6 bases respectively, with 14 bases between them. The CDR3 loop reads CASSQERGKRPEAFF. CDR3 nucleotides: TGCGCCAGCAGCCAAGAAAGAGGGAAGCGGCCTGAAGCTTTCTTT.

V gene TRBV11-2 combines with J gene TRBJ2-7, with 9 bases aligning to TRBD1. V was pared by 5 bases and J by 4 bases, with 3 bases of the junction left unmatched. Germline loops: CDR1 SGHAT, CDR2 FQNNGV. This CDR3 is built from 13 residues. CDR3 in DNA: TGTGCCAGCAGCCGCGGGACAGGGTACGAGCAGTACTTC. Protein sequence: CASSRGTGYEQYF.

The chain recombines TRBV4-2 with TRBJ2-1; tentative D call: TRBD2 (6 bases). The CDR3 runs to 13 residues. The germline V and J ends were trimmed by 0 bases and 10 bases, with 10 bases remaining between them. Germline loops: CDR1 LGHNA, CDR2 YNFKEQ. This CDR3 is CASSQDRGREQFF. In DNA form, the CDR3 reads TGTGCCAGCAGCCAAGATCGAGGGAGGGAGCAGTTCTTC.

V and J are TRBV4-3 and TRBJ2-1; TRBD2 matches at 11 bases. CDR1 and CDR2 (germline): LGHNA, YSLEER. This CDR3 spans 15 amino acids. Trimming took 0 bases from V and 7 from J; bases not matched to a gene: 2. DNA of the CDR3: TGCGCCAGCAGCCAAGATAGCGGGAGGGATAATGAGCAGTTCTTC. Translated: CASSQDSGRDNEQFF.

The CDR3 DNA is TGTGCCAGCAGCGACAGCTCGCCCAATCAGCCCCAGCATTTT. It specifies CASSDSSPNQPQHF. The chain is built from TRBV6-5 and TRBJ1-5; TRBD1 might be the D (5 bases). Germline assignment: CDR1 MNHEY and CDR2 SVGAGI. V gave up 6 bases and J gave up 3 bases, with 12 bases separating them. CDR3 length: 14 residues.

V gene TRBV15 combines with J gene TRBJ1-1; a weak D match, TRBD1 (6 bases). CDR1 and CDR2 (germline): LNHNV, YYDKDF (reference sequence). Trimming removed 0 bases from V and 10 bases from J, with 18 bases in between. The CDR3 contains 15 residues. The CDR3 DNA follows: TGTGCCACCAGCAGAGATCGAGTTTTGGCAGGGGTAGCTTTCTTT. Translation gives CATSRDRVLAGVAFF.

The rearrangement joins TRBV28 to TRBJ1-1; 8 bases are shared with TRBD1. The CDR3 has 15 residues. Trimming cost V 5 bases and J 6 bases; bases outside gene matches: 11. Germline values: CDR1 MDHEN, CDR2 SYDVKM. CDR3 region: CASSTSGQGSAEAFF. CDR3 DNA sequence: TGTGCCAGCAGTACCTCTGGACAGGGTTCAGCTGAAGCTTTCTTT.

V usage is TRBV19 and J usage is TRBJ1-3, with D uncertain. This CDR3 has 15 amino acids. V was pared by 5 bases and J by 0 bases, with 11 bases between. The germline V gene has CDR1 LNHDA and CDR2 SQIVND (reference sequence). CDR3 region: CASSPVADSGNTIYF. The CDR3 DNA reads as TGTGCCAGTAGTCCGGTGGCGGACTCTGGAAACACCATATATTTT.

The chain is built from TRBV7-9 and TRBJ2-7; D is possibly TRBD1 (6 bases). This CDR3 spans 13 amino acids. Deletions cut 4 bases from V and 4 bases from J, with 11 bases between. Germline loops: CDR1 SEHNR, CDR2 FQNEAQ (reference sequence). The CDR3 DNA reads as TGTGCCAGCAGCTGGGGGCTAGGGTACGAGCAGTACTTC. It translates to CASSWGLGYEQYF.

This clone was observed a few times. The V call is TRBV5-4, the J call TRBJ2-7; 8 bases fit TRBD1. The CDR3 covers 15 residues. The V gene end was trimmed by 3 bases and the J gene end by 0 bases; junction bases not matched to a gene: 5. Germline CDR1 reads SGHNT; CDR2 reads YYREEE (reference sequence). The CDR3 loop is CASSSLDRASYEQYF. The DNA of the CDR3 is TGTGCCAGCAGCTCCCTGGACAGGGCCTCCTACGAGCAGTACTTC.

The chain links TRBV30 to TRBJ2-3; the match to TRBD2 covers 8 bases. Germline V gene lookup returns CDR1 GTSNPN and CDR2 SVGIG (reference sequence). This CDR3 is built from 15 residues. The V gene end was trimmed by 0 bases and the J gene end by 2 bases; junction bases not matched to a gene: 4. In DNA form, the CDR3 reads TGTGCCTGGAGTGTACATAGCGGGGCCACAGATACGCAGTATTTT. As protein: CAWSVHSGATDTQYF.

This clone was seen a handful of times. This rearrangement joins TRBV5-1 to TRBJ1-2; 10 bases agree with TRBD1. Losses at the gene ends were 7 bases for V and 2 bases for J; bases not matched to a gene: 5. The V gene's germline CDR1 is SGHRS and CDR2 YFSETQ. The CDR3 runs 14 residues. This chain's CDR3 is CASRGGQGNYGYTF. DNA for the CDR3: TGCGCCAGCCGCGGGGGACAGGGGAACTATGGCTACACCTTC.